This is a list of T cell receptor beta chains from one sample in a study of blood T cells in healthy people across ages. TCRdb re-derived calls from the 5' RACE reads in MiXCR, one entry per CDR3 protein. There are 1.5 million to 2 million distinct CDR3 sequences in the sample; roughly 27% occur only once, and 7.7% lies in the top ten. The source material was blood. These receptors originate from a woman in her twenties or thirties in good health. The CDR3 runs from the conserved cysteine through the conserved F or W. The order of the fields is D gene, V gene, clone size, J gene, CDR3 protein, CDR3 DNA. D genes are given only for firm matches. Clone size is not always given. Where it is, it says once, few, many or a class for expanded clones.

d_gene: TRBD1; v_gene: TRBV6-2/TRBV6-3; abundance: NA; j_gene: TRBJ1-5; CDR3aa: CASRGQDNQPQHF; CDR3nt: TGTGCCAGCAGGGGACAGGACAATCAGCCCCAGCATTTT
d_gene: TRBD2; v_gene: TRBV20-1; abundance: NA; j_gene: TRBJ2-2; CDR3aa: CSEKREARRGELFF; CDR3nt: TGCAGTGAAAAGCGGGAGGCCCGTAGGGGGGAGCTGTTTTTT
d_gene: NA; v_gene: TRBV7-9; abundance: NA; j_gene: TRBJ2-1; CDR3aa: CASRGSYYNEQFF; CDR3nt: TGTGCCAGCCGGGGTTCCTACTACAATGAGCAGTTCTTC
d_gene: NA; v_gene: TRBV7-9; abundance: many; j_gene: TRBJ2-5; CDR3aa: CASSVAGGQSGTQYF; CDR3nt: TGTGCCAGCAGCGTGGCAGGTGGGCAGAGTGGGACCCAGTACTTC
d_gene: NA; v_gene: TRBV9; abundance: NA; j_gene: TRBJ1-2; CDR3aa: CASSRSARINGYTF; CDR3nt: TGTGCCAGCAGCCGTTCCGCCAGGATAAATGGCTACACCTTC
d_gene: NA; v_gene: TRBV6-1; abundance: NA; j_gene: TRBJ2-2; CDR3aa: CVGRTGTGAGELFF; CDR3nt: TGTGTCGGTCGGACCGGAACGGGGGCCGGGGAGCTGTTTTTT
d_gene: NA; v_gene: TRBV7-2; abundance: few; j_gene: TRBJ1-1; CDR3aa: CASSLKSGGNMNTEAFF; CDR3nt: TGTGCCAGCAGCTTAAAGTCCGGGGGCAATATGAACACTGAAGCTTTCTTT
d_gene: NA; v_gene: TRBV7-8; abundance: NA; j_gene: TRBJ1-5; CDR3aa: CASSTLGEPQHF; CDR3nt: TGTGCCAGCAGCACCTTGGGTGAACCCCAGCATTTT
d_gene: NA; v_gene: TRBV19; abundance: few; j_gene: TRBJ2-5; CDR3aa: CASSMPSGETQYF; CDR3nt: TGTGCCAGTAGTATGCCCAGTGGAGAGACCCAGTACTTC
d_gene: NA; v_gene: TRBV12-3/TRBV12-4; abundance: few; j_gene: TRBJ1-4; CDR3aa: CASRWTGRDEKLFF; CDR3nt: TGTGCCAGCAGATGGACGGGGCGGGATGAAAAACTGTTTTTT
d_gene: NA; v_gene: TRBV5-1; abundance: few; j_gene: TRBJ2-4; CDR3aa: CASSLGDETKNIQYF; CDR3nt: TGCGCCAGCAGCTTAGGGGACGAGACCAAAAACATTCAGTACTTC
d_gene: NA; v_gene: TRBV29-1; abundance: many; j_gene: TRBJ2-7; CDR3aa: CSVLLSPGGTYEQYF; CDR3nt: TGCAGCGTTCTCTTGTCCCCAGGTGGAACCTACGAGCAGTACTTC
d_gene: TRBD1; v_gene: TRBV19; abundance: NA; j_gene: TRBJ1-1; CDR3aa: CASSIVGTGTEAFF; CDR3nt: TGTGCCAGTAGTATAGTAGGGACAGGGACTGAAGCTTTCTTT
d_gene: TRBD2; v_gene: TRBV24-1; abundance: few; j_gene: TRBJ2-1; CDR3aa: CATSDWTSGRGYNEQFF; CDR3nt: TGTGCCACCAGTGATTGGACTAGCGGGAGGGGATACAATGAGCAGTTCTTC